Shown below are 30 T cell receptor beta chains from a single sample sequenced in a study of OX40 agonist ivuxolimab in advanced cancers. The data were produced by immunoSEQ multiplex PCR, yet TCRdb's version contains in-frame clones alone and is incomplete. The table includes some 48,000 clones, around four fifths detected once. Sequenced here: CD4+ or CD8+ T cells sorted from blood, sampled in a trial of the OX40 agonist ivuxolimab. These receptors came from an adult with an advanced solid tumor such as melanoma, head and neck, liver or kidney cancer.

This rearrangement joins TRBV9 to TRBJ1-1, with D perhaps TRBD1 (5 bases). This CDR3 is built from 13 residues. The germline V gene has CDR1 SGDLS and CDR2 YYNGEE. V shed 4 bases and J shed 12 bases, with 19 bases lying between them. CDR3 in DNA: TGTGCCAGCAGCTCCCTTGGGGGGGGGAGAACTTTCTTT. Translated, it gives CASSSLGGGRTFF. Based on the CDR3 plus reference TRBV9 and TRBJ1-1, the full variable domain is DSGVTQTPKHLITATGQRVTLRCSPRSGDLSVYWYQQSLDQGLQFLIQYYNGEERAKGNILERFSAQQFPDLHSELNLSSLELGDSALYFCASSSLGGGRTFFGQGTRLTVV.

A single count supports this clone. Other DNA sequences in this specimen translate into the identical CDR3. V usage is TRBV27 and J usage is TRBJ2-7; D gene uncertain. The CDR3 has 14 amino acids. Germline V gene data show CDR1 as MNHEY and CDR2 as SMNVEV (reference sequence). With 3 bases removed from V and 0 bases from J, the gap between germline ends came to 9 bases. In nucleotides, the CDR3 is TGTGCCAGCAGTTTTGGTCTGAGCTCCTACGAGCAGTACTTC. Its translation is CASSFGLSSYEQYF.

In its sample, this clone was seen once. J is TRBJ1-2 and V is TRBV21-1. TRBV21-1 is described as a pseudogene. The CDR3 totals 14 residues. In DNA form, the CDR3 reads TGTGCCAGCACCCCAAGTCCCGACTCTCGTGGCTACACCTTC. This codes for CASTPSPDSRGYTF.

This clone rates as medium-sized. The chain couples TRBV6-1 to TRBJ2-7; D may be TRBD2 (5 bases). Germline V gene sequence: CDR1 MNHNS, CDR2 SASEGT. CDR3 length: 14 residues. Trimming cost V 1 base and J 6 bases, with 13 bases left between them. The CDR3 sequence: CASSEGWEMAEQYF. The CDR3, as DNA: TGTGCCAGCAGTGAAGGGTGGGAGATGGCCGAGCAGTACTTC.

The sample holds a few counts of this clone. V gene TRBV5-5 combines with J gene TRBJ1-2; no firm D call. Germline-derived CDR1 and CDR2 are SGHKS and YYEKEE (reference sequence). Trimming stripped 0 bases from V and 4 bases from J, with 4 bases between. The CDR3 runs 12 residues. The CDR3 reads CASSLVSYGYTF. CDR3 nucleotides: TGTGCCAGCAGCTTGGTAAGCTATGGCTACACCTTC.

This sequence joins TRBV9 and TRBJ2-3; 11 bases line up with TRBD2. The CDR3 runs 18 residues. V was clipped by 0 bases and J by 6 bases; unmatched bases: 12. CDR1 is SGDLS, CDR2 YYNGEE, per germline. The DNA of the CDR3 is TGTGCCAGCAGCGTAGAGGGGACTAGCGGCCTTGGAGGGGATACGCAGTATTTT. It is translated as CASSVEGTSGLGGDTQYF.

This clone was seen a single time. The chain links TRBV4-3 to TRBJ1-1; the D gene is possibly TRBD1 (5 bases). Trimming left V 0 bases short and J 7 bases short, with 9 bases between. CDR3 size: 13 residues. The germline V gene encodes CDR1 LGHNA and CDR2 YSLEER. CDR3 DNA sequence: TGCGCCAGCAGCCAAGATTCAGGGTATGAAGCTTTCTTT. Its translation: CASSQDSGYEAFF.

This chain uses TRBV5-1 with TRBJ2-7, with D tentatively TRBD2 (6 bases). Germline loops: CDR1 SGHRS, CDR2 YFSETQ. This CDR3 region has 13 residues. Trimming removed 5 bases from V and 6 bases from J, with 15 bases in between. CDR3 protein: CASRVGGAGEQYF. The CDR3 DNA sequence: TGCGCCAGCAGGGTTGGAGGGGCGGGCGAGCAGTACTTC.

The chain carries TRBV28 and TRBJ1-2, with 12 bases matching TRBD1. Germline V CDR1 and CDR2: MDHEN, SYDVKM. Losses at the gene ends were 8 bases for V and 4 bases for J; bases not matched to a gene: 5. The CDR3 contains 14 residues. The CDR3 loop reads CASGDRGRTYGYTF. For the CDR3, the DNA is TGTGCCAGCGGGGACAGGGGGCGAACCTATGGCTACACCTTC.

This chain connects TRBV13 to TRBJ2-1; no clear D. CDR1 is PRHDT, CDR2 FYEKMQ, per germline (reference sequence). V lost 0 bases and J 0 bases, leaving 6 bases between the germline ends. The CDR3 consists of 15 residues. The CDR3 DNA reads TGTGCCAGCAGCTTAGGGACGGGCTCCTACAATGAGCAGTTCTTC. Translating it yields CASSLGTGSYNEQFF.

The chain uses TRBV27 and TRBJ1-5, with a possible D match to TRBD1 (6 bases). The CDR3 has 13 amino acids. Germline V gives CDR1 MNHEY, CDR2 SMNVEV (reference sequence). V was trimmed by 3 bases and J by 6 bases, leaving 9 bases between them. This CDR3 is CASSFGGAQPQHF. CDR3 bases: TGTGCCAGCAGTTTTGGGGGGGCTCAGCCCCAGCATTTT.

The V gene is TRBV5-1, the J gene TRBJ2-2, with D tentatively TRBD1 (6 bases). CDR3 length: 13 residues. CDR1 SGHRS and CDR2 YFSETQ come from the germline V gene. The V gene lost 2 bases and the J gene lost 7 bases, with 9 bases spanning the gap. Here the CDR3 DNA reads TGCGCCAGCAGCTTTACAGGGATCGGGGAGCTGTTTTTT. Its translation is CASSFTGIGELFF.

CDR3 nucleotides: TGTGCCAGCAGCTTAGTGGGTTATAAGGCTTCCTACGAGCAGTACTTC. Translating it yields CASSLVGYKASYEQYF. This rearrangement joins TRBV7-2 to TRBJ2-7; D remains ambiguous. Germline V CDR1 and CDR2: SGHTA, FQGNSA. Trimming cost V 1 base and J 1 base, with 14 bases left between them. This CDR3 has 16 amino acids.

The chain employs TRBV28 and TRBJ2-7, with TRBD2 matching 12 bases. Trimming took 5 bases from V and 5 from J; bases not matched to a gene: 10. The CDR3 runs to 16 residues. Germline CDR1 and CDR2: MDHEN and SYDVKM. CDR3 in amino acids: CASSRGLAGKGHEQYF. For the CDR3, the DNA is TGTGCCAGCAGTCGCGGACTAGCGGGGAAAGGCCACGAGCAGTACTTC. Drawing the rest from reference TRBV28 and TRBJ2-7, the complete variable domain is DVKVTQSSRYLVKRTGEKVFLECVQDMDHENMFWYRQDPGLGLRLIYFSYDVKMKEKGDIPEGYSVSREKKERFSLILESASTNQTSMYLCASSRGLAGKGHEQYFGPGTRLTVT.

The chain uses TRBV4-3 and TRBJ2-1; TRBD2 matches at 8 bases. The J segment lost 0 bases and the V segment lost 2 bases, leaving 3 bases of the junction unmatched. The CDR3 has 16 residues. Germline V gene lookup returns CDR1 LGHNA and CDR2 YSLEER. The CDR3 nucleotides read TGCGCCAGCAGCCAATCACTAGCGGCCTCCTACAATGAGCAGTTCTTC. It translates to CASSQSLAASYNEQFF.

This chain uses TRBV29-1 with TRBJ2-3; D may be TRBD1 (6 bases). There are 15 residues in the CDR3. The germline CDR1 and CDR2 sequences are SQVTM and ANQGSEA. V lost 1 base and J 1 base, leaving 12 bases between the germline ends. The CDR3 spells CSVEGQGTGTDTQYF. The CDR3 DNA follows: TGCAGCGTTGAAGGGCAGGGGACGGGCACAGATACGCAGTATTTT.

The rearrangement links TRBV19 to TRBJ2-2, with 12 nucleotides matching TRBD2. With V trimmed by 5 bases and J by 0 bases, 1 base remained unmatched. From germline, CDR1 is LNHDA and CDR2 SQIVND (reference sequence). The CDR3 has 16 residues. This CDR3 is CASSWTSGANTGELFF. The CDR3 region has the DNA TGTGCCAGTAGTTGGACTAGCGGGGCGAACACCGGGGAGCTGTTTTTT.

V and J are TRBV7-9 and TRBJ2-7, with 11 positions matching TRBD1. Germline V CDR1 and CDR2: SEHNR, FQNEAQ (reference sequence). The J segment lost 5 bases and the V segment lost 6 bases, leaving 3 bases of the junction unmatched. The CDR3 extends over 13 amino acids. The CDR3 region is CASSRTGGNEQYF. CDR3 DNA sequence: TGTGCCAGCAGTAGGACAGGGGGCAACGAGCAGTACTTC.

V and J are TRBV29-1 and TRBJ1-1; D gene uncertain. Trimming removed 4 bases from V and 1 base from J, with 7 bases in between. CDR1 is SQVTM, CDR2 ANQGSEA, per germline. The CDR3 runs 12 residues. DNA for the CDR3: TGCAGCGTTGGGTTCGCGAACACTGAAGCTTTCTTT. Its translation: CSVGFANTEAFF.

The chain has TRBV5-1 and TRBJ2-2; 15 positions agree with TRBD2. The V gene end was trimmed by 5 bases and the J gene end by 0 bases; junction bases not matched to a gene: 14. The length of the CDR3 is 21 residues. From germline, CDR1 is SGHRS and CDR2 YFSETQ. For the CDR3, the DNA is TGCGCCAGCAGTTGGGCGCCGGGACTAGCGGGGGGACTAACGAACACCGGGGAGCTGTTTTTT. This codes for CASSWAPGLAGGLTNTGELFF.

The J gene is TRBJ2-5, the V gene TRBV19; TRBD2 matches at 13 bases. Germline values: CDR1 LNHDA, CDR2 SQIVND (reference sequence). CDR3 length equals 16 residues. V gave up 5 bases and J gave up 1 base; unmatched junction bases: 4. The CDR3 spells CASSPGLAGVQETQYF. DNA for the CDR3: TGTGCCAGTAGTCCCGGACTAGCGGGGGTCCAAGAGACCCAGTACTTC.

The chain carries TRBV28 and TRBJ2-1; 12 bases match TRBD1. Trimming at V came to 3 bases and at J to 8 bases, leaving 8 bases not matched to a gene. This CDR3 region has 16 residues. Germline V gene data show CDR1 as MDHEN and CDR2 as SYDVKM. The CDR3: CASSFSRGQGAYEQFF. DNA of the CDR3: TGTGCCAGCAGTTTTTCCAGGGGACAGGGGGCCTATGAGCAGTTCTTC. The full variable domain, with the rest looked up from reference TRBV28 and TRBJ2-1, is DVKVTQSSRYLVKRTGEKVFLECVQDMDHENMFWYRQDPGLGLRLIYFSYDVKMKEKGDIPEGYSVSREKKERFSLILESASTNQTSMYLCASSFSRGQGAYEQFFGPGTRLTVL.

The V gene is TRBV5-4, the J gene TRBJ1-2; TRBD1 aligns across 8 bases. CDR3 length equals 17 residues. The germline CDR1 and CDR2 sequences are SGHNT and YYREEE (reference sequence). V shed 4 bases, J shed 2 bases, and the junction held 13 bases outside the gene matches. This CDR3 reads CASSLDREFLVNYGYTF. Here the CDR3 DNA reads TGTGCCAGCAGCCTGGACAGGGAGTTTTTAGTAAACTATGGCTACACCTTC. Based on the CDR3 plus reference TRBV5-4 and TRBJ1-2, the full variable domain is ETGVTQSPTHLIKTRGQQVTLRCSSQSGHNTVSWYQQALGQGPQFIFQYYREEENGRGNFPPRFSGLQFPNYSSELNVNALELDDSALYLCASSLDREFLVNYGYTFGSGTRLTVV.

The chain links TRBV6-6 to TRBJ1-5; 9 nucleotides agree with TRBD1. This CDR3 is built from 15 residues. The ends lost 3 bases at V and 1 base at J; junction bases unmatched: 1. Germline V CDR1 and CDR2: MNHNY, SVGAGI (reference sequence). The CDR3 sequence is CASSYGTGSNQPQHF. CDR3 bases: TGTGCCAGCAGTTATGGGACAGGGAGCAATCAGCCCCAGCATTTT.

The rearrangement joins TRBV9 to TRBJ2-1; 8 positions match TRBD2. The junction had 3 bases not matched to a gene; V was cut back by 1 base and J by 3 bases. CDR1 is SGDLS, CDR2 YYNGEE, per germline. The CDR3 has 15 amino acids. The CDR3 loop reads CASSVFSGGYNEQFF. The CDR3 DNA is TGTGCCAGCAGCGTATTCAGCGGGGGCTACAATGAGCAGTTCTTC.

This clone was found once. The chain employs TRBV5-8 and TRBJ1-4; the D is unclear. Germline-derived CDR1 and CDR2 are SGHTS and YDEGEE. The V end lost 2 bases, the J end lost 4 bases, and 9 bases lay between the germline ends. The CDR3 length is 14 residues. The CDR3, as DNA: TGTGCCAGCAGCTTTGTGGCAAATAATGAAAAACTGTTTTTT. Protein: CASSFVANNEKLFF.

The chain is built from TRBV11-2 and TRBJ2-5, with a weak D call TRBD2 (5 bases). The germline V gene has CDR1 SGHAT and CDR2 FQNNGV. The CDR3 loop spans 16 amino acids. V dropped 1 base and J dropped 1 base, with 13 bases sitting between them. CDR3 nucleotides: TGTGCCAGCAGCTTAGGGCAGGCGGGTTTCCAAGAGACCCAGTACTTC. This codes for CASSLGQAGFQETQYF.

The chain links TRBV5-4 to TRBJ2-7; 7 bases are shared with TRBD1. V shed 4 bases, J shed 0 bases, and the junction held 4 bases outside the gene matches. The CDR3 loop spans 14 amino acids. The germline V gene encodes CDR1 SGHNT and CDR2 YYREEE (reference sequence). The CDR3 bases are TGTGCCAGCAGCAGGGACAGCGGCTCCTACGAGCAGTACTTC. It is translated as CASSRDSGSYEQYF.

V and J are TRBV15 and TRBJ2-3, with 7 bases aligning to TRBD2. CDR3 length: 16 residues. Germline lookup yields CDR1 LNHNV and CDR2 YYDKDF (reference sequence). The trim removed 0 bases at V and 9 bases at J, leaving 12 bases unmatched. The CDR3 sequence is CATSRDDWGGEGTQYF. The CDR3 bases are TGTGCCACCAGCAGAGATGATTGGGGCGGGGAGGGGACGCAGTATTTT.

The rearrangement joins TRBV9 to TRBJ2-5, with 9 bases lining up with TRBD2. The CDR3 loop spans 14 amino acids. V dropped 3 bases and J dropped 3; count of bases not matched to a gene: 3. CDR1 and CDR2 from the germline V gene are SGDLS and YYNGEE. The CDR3 loop is CASSASGVKETQYF. CDR3 DNA: TGTGCCAGCAGCGCTAGCGGGGTTAAAGAGACCCAGTACTTC.